This is a list of T cell receptor beta chains from one sample in a study of shared clonotypes between healthy human individuals. The table came from immunoSEQ multiplex PCR; TCRdb's copy has only in-frame clones and leaves some out. The table includes some 650,000 clones, around 97% detected once. What was sequenced was naive CD4+ T cells sorted from blood. These receptors all stem from a woman between 25 and 40 years old in good health. CDR3s include the opening cysteine and the closing phenylalanine or tryptophan. The D gene is left open where the match is weak. A row's size may be missing; if present it is once, few, many or a size class.

>TRBJ2-5|NA|TRBV7-6|NA
TGTGCCAGCAGCTTAGCGTCGGGGCCATTAGAGACCCAGTACTTC
CASSLASGPLETQYF
>TRBJ2-1|NA|TRBV5-1|TRBD2
TGCGCCAGCAGCTGGACTAGCGGCAGCTCCTACAATGAGCAGTTCTTC
CASSWTSGSSYNEQFF
>TRBJ1-2|NA|TRBV6-6|TRBD1
TGTGCCAGCAGTCAGGGGACAGCACACTATGGCTACACCTTC
CASSQGTAHYGYTF
>TRBJ2-4|NA|TRBV4-2|TRBD2
TGTGCCAGCAGCCAAGTTGCGGGAGGATATATCCAAAACATTCAGTACTTC
CASSQVAGGYIQNIQYF
>TRBJ1-5|NA|TRBV2|NA
TGTGCCAGCAGTGCCCTGAGGAGACCTTATGACGAGCCCCAGCATTTT
CASSALRRPYDEPQHF
>TRBJ2-7|once|TRBV28|NA
TGTGCCAGCAGTTCAGGAACCAGGGGGGTCTCCTACGAGCAGTACTTC
CASSSGTRGVSYEQYF
>TRBJ2-7|NA|TRBV5-1|TRBD2
TGCGCCAGCAGCTTCGGGACTAGCGGGAGGGAATTGTCCTACGAGCAGTACTTC
CASSFGTSGRELSYEQYF
>TRBJ2-7|NA|TRBV19|TRBD2
TGTGCCAGTAGTGAGTTAGCGGGAGGGTTTTCCTACGAGCAGTACTTC
CASSELAGGFSYEQYF
>TRBJ1-1|NA|TRBV4-1|TRBD1
TGCGCCAGCAGGAACCCGGGACAGAAGAACACTGAAGCTTTCTTT
CASRNPGQKNTEAFF
>TRBJ2-5|NA|TRBV13|NA
TGTGCCAGCAGCTCCCGGACGTCAGGTGGGGAGACCCAGTACTTC
CASSSRTSGGETQYF
>TRBJ1-1|NA|TRBV2|NA
TGTGCCAGCAGTGAAGAGGGGATCGCTGAAGCTTTCTTT
CASSEEGIAEAFF